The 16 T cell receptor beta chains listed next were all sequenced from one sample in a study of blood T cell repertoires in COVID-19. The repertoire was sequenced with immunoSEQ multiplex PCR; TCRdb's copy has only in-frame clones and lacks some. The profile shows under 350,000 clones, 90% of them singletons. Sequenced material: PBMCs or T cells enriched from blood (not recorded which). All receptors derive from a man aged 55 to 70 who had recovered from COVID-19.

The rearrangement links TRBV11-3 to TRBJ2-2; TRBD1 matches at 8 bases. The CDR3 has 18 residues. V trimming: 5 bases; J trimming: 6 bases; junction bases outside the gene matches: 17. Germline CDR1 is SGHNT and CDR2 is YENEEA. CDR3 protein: CASSPRRTGRRFSGELFF. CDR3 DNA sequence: TGTGCCAGCAGCCCGAGACGGACAGGGAGAAGGTTCTCCGGGGAGCTGTTTTTT.

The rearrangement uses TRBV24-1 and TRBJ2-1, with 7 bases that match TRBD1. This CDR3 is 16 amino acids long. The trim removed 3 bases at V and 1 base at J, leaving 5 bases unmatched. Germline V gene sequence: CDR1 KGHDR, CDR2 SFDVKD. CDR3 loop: CATSDTPTGSYNEQFF. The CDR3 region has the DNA TGTGCCACCAGTGATACTCCGACAGGGTCCTACAATGAGCAGTTCTTC.

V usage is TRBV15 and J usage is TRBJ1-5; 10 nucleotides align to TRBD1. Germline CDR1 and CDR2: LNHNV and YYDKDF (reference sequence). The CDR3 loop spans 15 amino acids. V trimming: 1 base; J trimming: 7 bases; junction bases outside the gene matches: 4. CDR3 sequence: CATSRARTGGQPQHF. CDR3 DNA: TGTGCCACCAGCAGAGCCCGGACAGGGGGACAGCCCCAGCATTTT.

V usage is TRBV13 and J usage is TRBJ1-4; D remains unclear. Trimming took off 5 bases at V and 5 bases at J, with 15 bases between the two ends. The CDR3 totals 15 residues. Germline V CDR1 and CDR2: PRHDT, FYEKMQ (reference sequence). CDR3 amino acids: CASSQSRGANEKLFF. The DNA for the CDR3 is TGTGCCAGCAGCCAGAGCCGGGGTGCGAATGAAAAACTGTTTTTT. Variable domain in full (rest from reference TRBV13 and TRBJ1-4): AAGVIQSPRHLIKEKRETATLKCYPIPRHDTVYWYQQGPGQDPQFLISFYEKMQSDKGSIPDRFSAQQFSDYHSELNMSSLELGDSALYFCASSQSRGANEKLFFGSGTQLSVL.

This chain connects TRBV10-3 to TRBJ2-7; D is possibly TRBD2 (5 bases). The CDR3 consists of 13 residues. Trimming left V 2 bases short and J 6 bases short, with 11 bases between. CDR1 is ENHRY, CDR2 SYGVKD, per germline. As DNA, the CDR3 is TGTGCCATCAGTGAGCTAGAGGGTGGCGAGCAGTACTTC. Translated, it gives CAISELEGGEQYF.

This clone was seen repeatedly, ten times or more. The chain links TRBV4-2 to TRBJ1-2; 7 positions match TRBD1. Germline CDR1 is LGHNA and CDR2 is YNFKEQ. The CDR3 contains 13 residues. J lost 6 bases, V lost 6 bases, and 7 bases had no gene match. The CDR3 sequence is CASSSQGIHGYTF. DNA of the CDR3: TGTGCCAGCAGTTCACAGGGGATTCATGGCTACACCTTC.

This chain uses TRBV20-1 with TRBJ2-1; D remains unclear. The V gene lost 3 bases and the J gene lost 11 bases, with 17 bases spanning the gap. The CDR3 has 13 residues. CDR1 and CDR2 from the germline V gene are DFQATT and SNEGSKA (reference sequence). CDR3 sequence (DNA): TGCAGTGCTAGTGAACCCACGTCTATTAAGCAGTTCTTC. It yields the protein CSASEPTSIKQFF.

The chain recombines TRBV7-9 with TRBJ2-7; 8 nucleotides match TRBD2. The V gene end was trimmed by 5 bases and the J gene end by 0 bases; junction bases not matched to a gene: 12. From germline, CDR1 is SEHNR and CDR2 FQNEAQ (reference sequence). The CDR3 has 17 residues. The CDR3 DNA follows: TGTGCCAGCAGCCCGGGGGGGGGCGTAGACAGCTCCTACGAGCAGTACTTC. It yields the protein CASSPGGGVDSSYEQYF.

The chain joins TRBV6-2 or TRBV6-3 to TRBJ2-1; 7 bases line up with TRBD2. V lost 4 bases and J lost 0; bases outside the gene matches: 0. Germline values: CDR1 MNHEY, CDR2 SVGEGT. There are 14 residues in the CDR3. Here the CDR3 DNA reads TGTGCCAGCAGTTGGGGGGGCTCCTACAATGAGCAGTTCTTC. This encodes CASSWGGSYNEQFF.

Written as DNA, the CDR3 is TGTGCCAGCAGCAGGACAGGGAGCACAGATACGCAGTATTTT. Protein sequence: CASSRTGSTDTQYF. The rearrangement uses TRBV5-4 and TRBJ2-3, with 8 positions matching TRBD1. V gave up 4 bases and J gave up 0 bases; unmatched junction bases: 1. The CDR3 has 14 residues. The germline gives CDR1 SGHNT, CDR2 YYREEE (reference sequence).

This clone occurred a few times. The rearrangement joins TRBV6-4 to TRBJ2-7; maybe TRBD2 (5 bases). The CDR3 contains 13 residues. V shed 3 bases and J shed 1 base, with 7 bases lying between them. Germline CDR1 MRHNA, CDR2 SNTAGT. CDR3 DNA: TGTGCCAGCAGTGATGGGGAGTCCTACGAGCAGTACTTC. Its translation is CASSDGESYEQYF.

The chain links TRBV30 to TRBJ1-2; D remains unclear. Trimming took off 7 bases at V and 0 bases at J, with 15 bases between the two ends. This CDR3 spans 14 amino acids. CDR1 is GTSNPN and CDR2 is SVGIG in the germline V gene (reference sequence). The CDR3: CASSPELSNYGYTF. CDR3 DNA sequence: TGTGCCTCGTCCCCGGAGCTGTCTAACTATGGCTACACCTTC. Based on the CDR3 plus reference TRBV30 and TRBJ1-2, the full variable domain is SQTIHQWPATLVQPVGSPLSLECTVEGTSNPNLYWYRQAAGRGLQLLFYSVGIGQISSEVPQNLSASRPQDRQFILSSKKLLLSDSGFYLCASSPELSNYGYTFGSGTRLTVV.

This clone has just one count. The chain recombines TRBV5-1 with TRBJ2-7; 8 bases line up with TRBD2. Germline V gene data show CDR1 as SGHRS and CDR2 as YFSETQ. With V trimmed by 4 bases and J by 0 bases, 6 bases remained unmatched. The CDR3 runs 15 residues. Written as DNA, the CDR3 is TGCGCCAGCAGCCGTGGAGGGACTAGCTCCTACGAGCAGTACTTC. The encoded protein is CASSRGGTSSYEQYF.

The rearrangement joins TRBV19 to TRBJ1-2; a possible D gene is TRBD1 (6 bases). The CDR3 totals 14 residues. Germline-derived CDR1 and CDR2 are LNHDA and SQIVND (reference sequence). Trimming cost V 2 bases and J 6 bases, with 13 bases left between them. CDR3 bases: TGTGCCAGTAGTATATTAAGGGGGACGGATGGCTACACCTTC. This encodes CASSILRGTDGYTF.

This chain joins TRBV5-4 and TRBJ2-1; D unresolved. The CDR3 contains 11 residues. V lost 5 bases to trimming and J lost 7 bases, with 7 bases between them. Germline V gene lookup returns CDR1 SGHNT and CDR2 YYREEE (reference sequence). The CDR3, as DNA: TGTGCCAGCAGTCAAACTAATGAGCAGTTCTTC. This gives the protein CASSQTNEQFF.

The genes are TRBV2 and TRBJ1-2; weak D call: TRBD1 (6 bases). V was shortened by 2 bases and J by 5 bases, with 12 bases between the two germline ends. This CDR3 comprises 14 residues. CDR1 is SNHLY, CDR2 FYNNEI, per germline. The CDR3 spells CASSESGVGYGYTF. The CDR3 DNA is TGTGCCAGCAGTGAATCAGGGGTGGGGTATGGCTACACCTTC. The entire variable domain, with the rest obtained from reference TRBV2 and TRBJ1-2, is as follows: EPEVTQTPSHQVTQMGQEVILRCVPISNHLYFYWYRQILGQKVEFLVSFYNNEISEKSEIFDDQFSVERPDGSNFTLKIRSTKLEDSAMYFCASSESGVGYGYTFGSGTRLTVV.